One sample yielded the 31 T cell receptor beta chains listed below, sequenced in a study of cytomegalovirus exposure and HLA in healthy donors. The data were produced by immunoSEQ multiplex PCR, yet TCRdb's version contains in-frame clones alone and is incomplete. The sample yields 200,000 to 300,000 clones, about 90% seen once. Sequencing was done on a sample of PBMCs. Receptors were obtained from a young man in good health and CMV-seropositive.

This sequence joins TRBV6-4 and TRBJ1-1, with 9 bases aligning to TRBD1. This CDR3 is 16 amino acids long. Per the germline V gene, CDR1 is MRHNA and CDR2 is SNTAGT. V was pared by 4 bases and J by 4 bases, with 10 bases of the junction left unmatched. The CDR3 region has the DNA TGTGCCAGCAGTGCTGAGGGACAGGGTACAGGCACTGAAGCTTTCTTT. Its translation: CASSAEGQGTGTEAFF.

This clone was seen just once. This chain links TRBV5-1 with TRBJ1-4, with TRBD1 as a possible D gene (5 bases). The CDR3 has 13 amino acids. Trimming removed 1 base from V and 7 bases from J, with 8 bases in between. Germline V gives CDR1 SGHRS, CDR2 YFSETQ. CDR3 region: CASSLRGSEKLFF. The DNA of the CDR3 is TGCGCCAGCAGCTTGCGGGGGAGTGAAAAACTGTTTTTT.

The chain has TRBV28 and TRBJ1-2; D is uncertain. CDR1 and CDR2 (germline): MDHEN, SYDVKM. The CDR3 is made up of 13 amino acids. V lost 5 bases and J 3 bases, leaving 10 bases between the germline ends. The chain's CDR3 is CASSPTTDYGYTF. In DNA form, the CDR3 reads TGTGCCAGCAGTCCCACGACGGACTATGGCTACACCTTC.

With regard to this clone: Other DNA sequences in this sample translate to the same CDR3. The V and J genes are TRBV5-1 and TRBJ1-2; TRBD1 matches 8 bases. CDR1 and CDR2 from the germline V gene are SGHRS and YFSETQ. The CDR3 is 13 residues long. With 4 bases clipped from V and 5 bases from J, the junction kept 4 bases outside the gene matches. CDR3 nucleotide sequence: TGCGCCAGCAGCCCGGGGACAGGTTATGGCTACACCTTC. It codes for CASSPGTGYGYTF.

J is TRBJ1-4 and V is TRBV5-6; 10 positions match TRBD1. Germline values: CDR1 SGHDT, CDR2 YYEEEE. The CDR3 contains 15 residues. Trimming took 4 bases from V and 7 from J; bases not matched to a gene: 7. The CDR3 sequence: CASSRTGGFSEKLFF. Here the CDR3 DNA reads TGTGCCAGCAGCAGGACAGGGGGTTTCTCTGAAAAACTGTTTTTT.

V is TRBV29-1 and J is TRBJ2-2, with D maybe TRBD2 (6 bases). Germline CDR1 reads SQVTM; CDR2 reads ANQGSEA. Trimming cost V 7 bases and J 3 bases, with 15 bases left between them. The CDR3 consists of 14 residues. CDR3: CSGRRERDTGELFF. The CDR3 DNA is TGCAGCGGGCGGAGGGAGAGGGACACCGGGGAGCTGTTTTTT.

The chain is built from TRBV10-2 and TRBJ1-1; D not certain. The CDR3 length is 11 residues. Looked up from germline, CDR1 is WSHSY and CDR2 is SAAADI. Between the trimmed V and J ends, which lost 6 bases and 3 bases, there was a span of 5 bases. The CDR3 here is CASSADTEAFF. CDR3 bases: TGCGCCAGCAGCGCAGACACTGAAGCTTTCTTT.

This CDR3 is CASSLRQTTSGINEQFF. The DNA of the CDR3 is TGCGCCAGCAGCCTTCGTCAGACGACTAGCGGAATCAATGAGCAGTTCTTC. This rearrangement joins TRBV4-1 to TRBJ2-1; TRBD2 agrees at 9 bases. Trimming took 4 bases from V and 6 from J; bases not matched to a gene: 13. Germline V gene sequence: CDR1 MGHRA, CDR2 YSYEKL. CDR3 size: 17 residues.

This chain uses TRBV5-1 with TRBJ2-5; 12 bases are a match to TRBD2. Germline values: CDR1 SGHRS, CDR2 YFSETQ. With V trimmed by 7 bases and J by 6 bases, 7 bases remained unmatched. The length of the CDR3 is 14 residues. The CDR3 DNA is TGCGCCAGCCGGACTAGCGGGATCTTACAGACCCAGTACTTC. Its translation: CASRTSGILQTQYF.

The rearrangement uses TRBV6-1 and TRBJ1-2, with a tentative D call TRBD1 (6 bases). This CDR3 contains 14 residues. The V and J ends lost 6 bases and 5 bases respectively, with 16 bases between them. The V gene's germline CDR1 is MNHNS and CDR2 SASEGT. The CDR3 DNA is TGTGCCAGCAGCCGTGCGGGGGCCGAGTATGGCTACACCTTC. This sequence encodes CASSRAGAEYGYTF.

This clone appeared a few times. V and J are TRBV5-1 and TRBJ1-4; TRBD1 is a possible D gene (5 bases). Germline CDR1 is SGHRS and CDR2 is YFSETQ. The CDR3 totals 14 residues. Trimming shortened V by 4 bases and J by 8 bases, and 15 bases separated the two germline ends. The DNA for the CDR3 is TGCGCCAGCAGCCCCGGGCGGGGGGTGGAAAAACTGTTTTTT. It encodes CASSPGRGVEKLFF.

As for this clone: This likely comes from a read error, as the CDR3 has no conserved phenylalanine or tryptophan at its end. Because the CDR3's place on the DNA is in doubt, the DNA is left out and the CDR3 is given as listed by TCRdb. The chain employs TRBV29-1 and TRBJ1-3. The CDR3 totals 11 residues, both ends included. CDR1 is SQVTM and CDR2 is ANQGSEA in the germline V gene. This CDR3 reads CSAEGREGPWR.

CDR3 residues: CASSRGAGTGNYGYTF. CDR3 DNA sequence: TGCGCCAGCAGCCGAGGGGCCGGGACAGGGAACTATGGCTACACCTTC. The chain recombines TRBV4-1 with TRBJ1-2; TRBD1 matches at 9 bases. Trimming took 4 bases from V and 2 from J; bases not matched to a gene: 8. Germline loops: CDR1 MGHRA, CDR2 YSYEKL. The CDR3 is 16 residues long.

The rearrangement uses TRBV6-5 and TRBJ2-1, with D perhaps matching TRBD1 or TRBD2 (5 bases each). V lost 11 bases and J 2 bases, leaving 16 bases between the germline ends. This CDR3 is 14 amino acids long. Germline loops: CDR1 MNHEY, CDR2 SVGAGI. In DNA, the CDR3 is TGTGCCGCCCATCCGGGGCCACCCTACAATGAGCAGTTCTTC. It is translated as CAAHPGPPYNEQFF.

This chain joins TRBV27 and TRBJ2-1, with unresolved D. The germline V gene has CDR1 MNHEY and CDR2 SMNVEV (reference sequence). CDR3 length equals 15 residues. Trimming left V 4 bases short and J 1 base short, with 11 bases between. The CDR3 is CASSWAAASYNEQFF. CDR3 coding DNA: TGTGCCAGCAGTTGGGCGGCGGCGTCCTACAATGAGCAGTTCTTC.

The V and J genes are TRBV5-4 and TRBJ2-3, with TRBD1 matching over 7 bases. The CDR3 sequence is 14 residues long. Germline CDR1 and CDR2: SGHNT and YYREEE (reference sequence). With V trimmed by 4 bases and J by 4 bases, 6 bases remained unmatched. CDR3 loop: CASSLTGVADTQYF. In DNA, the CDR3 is TGTGCCAGCAGCCTCACAGGGGTGGCAGATACGCAGTATTTT. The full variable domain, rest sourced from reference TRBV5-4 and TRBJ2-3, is ETGVTQSPTHLIKTRGQQVTLRCSSQSGHNTVSWYQQALGQGPQFIFQYYREEENGRGNFPPRFSGLQFPNYSSELNVNALELDDSALYLCASSLTGVADTQYFGPGTRLTVL.

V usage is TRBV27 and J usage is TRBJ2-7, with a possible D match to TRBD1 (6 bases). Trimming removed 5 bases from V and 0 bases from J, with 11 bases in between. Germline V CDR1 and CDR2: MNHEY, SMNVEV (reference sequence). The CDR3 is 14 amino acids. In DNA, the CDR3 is TGTGCCAGCAGTCGCCTAGGGGGCTCCTACGAGCAGTACTTC. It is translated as CASSRLGGSYEQYF.

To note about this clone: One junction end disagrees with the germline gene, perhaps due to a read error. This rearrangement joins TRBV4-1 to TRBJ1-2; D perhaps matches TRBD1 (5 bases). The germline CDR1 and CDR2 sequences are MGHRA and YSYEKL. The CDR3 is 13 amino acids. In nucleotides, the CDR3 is TGCGCCAGCAGTCAAGCCAGGGCGAATGGCTACACCTTC. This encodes CASSQARANGYTF.

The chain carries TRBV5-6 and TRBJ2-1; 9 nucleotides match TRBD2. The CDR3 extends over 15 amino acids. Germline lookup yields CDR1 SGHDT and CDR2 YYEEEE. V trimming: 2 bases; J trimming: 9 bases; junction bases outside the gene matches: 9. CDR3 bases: TGTGCCAGCAGCTTAAGGACTAGCGAGTATCTTGAGCAGTTCTTC. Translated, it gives CASSLRTSEYLEQFF.

CDR3 coding DNA: TGTGCCAGCAGTGAAAGTGGCGACCGTGAAAAACTGTTTTTT. It is translated as CASSESGDREKLFF. The V gene is TRBV6-1, the J gene TRBJ1-4; D ambiguous. The V end lost 2 bases, the J end lost 7 bases, and 11 bases lay between the germline ends. CDR3 length equals 14 residues. Germline V gives CDR1 MNHNS, CDR2 SASEGT.

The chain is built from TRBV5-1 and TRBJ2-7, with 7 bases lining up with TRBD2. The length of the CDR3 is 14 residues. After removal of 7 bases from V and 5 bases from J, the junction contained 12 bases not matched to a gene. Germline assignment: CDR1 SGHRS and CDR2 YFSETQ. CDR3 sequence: CASHRRAGGDEQYF. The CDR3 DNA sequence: TGCGCCAGCCATCGTAGAGCTGGGGGGGACGAGCAGTACTTC.

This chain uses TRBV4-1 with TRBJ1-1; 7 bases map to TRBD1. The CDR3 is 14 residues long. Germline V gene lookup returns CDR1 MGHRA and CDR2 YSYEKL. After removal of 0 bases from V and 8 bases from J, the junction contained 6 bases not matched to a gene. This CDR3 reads CASSQEARGLEAFF. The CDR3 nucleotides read TGCGCCAGCAGCCAAGAAGCGAGGGGGCTAGAAGCTTTCTTT.

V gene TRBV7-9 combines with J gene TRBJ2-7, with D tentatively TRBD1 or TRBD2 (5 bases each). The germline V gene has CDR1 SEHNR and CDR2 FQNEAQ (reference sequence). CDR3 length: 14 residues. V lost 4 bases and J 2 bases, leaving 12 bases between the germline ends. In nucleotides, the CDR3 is TGTGCCAGCAGCTCCGGGACCGCGCCCTACGAGCAGTACTTC. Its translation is CASSSGTAPYEQYF.

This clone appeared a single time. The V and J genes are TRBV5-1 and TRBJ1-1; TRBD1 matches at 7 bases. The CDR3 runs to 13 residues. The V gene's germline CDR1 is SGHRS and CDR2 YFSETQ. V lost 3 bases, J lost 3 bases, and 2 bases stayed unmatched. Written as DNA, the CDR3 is TGCGCCAGCAGCTCAGGGGGGGACACTGAAGCTTTCTTT. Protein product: CASSSGGDTEAFF.

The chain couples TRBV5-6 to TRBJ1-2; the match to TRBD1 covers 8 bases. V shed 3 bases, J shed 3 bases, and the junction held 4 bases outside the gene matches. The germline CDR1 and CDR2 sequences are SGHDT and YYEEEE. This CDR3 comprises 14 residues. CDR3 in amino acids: CASSSTGVHYGYTF. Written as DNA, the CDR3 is TGTGCCAGCAGCTCGACAGGGGTGCACTATGGCTACACCTTC.

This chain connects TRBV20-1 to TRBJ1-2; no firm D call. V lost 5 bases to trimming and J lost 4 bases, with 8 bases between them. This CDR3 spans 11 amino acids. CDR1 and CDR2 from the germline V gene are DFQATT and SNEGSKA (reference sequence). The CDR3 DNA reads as TGCAGTGCTCGCCTAGGCTATGGCTACACCTTC. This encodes CSARLGYGYTF.

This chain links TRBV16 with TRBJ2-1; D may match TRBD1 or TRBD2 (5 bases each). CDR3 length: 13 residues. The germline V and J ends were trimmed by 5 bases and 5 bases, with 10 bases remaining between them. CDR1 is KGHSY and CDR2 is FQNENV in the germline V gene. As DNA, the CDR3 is TGTGCCAGCAGCGGGGACCACAACAATGAGCAGTTCTTC. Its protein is CASSGDHNNEQFF.

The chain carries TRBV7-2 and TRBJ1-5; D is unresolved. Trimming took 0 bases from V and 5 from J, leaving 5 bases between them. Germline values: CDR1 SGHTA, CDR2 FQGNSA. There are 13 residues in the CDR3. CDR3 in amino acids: CASSLALYQPQHF. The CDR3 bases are TGTGCCAGCAGCTTAGCGCTCTATCAGCCCCAGCATTTT.

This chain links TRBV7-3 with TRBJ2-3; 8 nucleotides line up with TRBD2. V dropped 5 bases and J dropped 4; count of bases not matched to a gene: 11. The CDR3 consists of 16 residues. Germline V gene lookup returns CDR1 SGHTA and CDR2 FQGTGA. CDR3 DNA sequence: TGTGCCAGCAGCACCCTGACGGGACTAGTGCCAGATACGCAGTATTTT. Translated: CASSTLTGLVPDTQYF.

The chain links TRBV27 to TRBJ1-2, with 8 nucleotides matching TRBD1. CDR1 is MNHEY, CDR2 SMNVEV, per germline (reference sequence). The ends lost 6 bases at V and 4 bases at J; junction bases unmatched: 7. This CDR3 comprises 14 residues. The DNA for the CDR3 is TGTGCCAGCAGCCGAGACAGGGGCCCCTATGGCTACACCTTC. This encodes CASSRDRGPYGYTF.

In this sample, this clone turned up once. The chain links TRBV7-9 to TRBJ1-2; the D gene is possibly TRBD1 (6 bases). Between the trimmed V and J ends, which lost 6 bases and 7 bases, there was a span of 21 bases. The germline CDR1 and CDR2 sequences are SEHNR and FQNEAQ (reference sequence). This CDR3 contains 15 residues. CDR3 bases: TGTGCCAGCAGTCATTCAGGGGAGGGGTTAGGTGGCTACACCTTC. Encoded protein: CASSHSGEGLGGYTF.